What follows are 25 T cell receptor beta chains derived from one specimen sequenced in a study of tumor and adjacent non-tumor tissue in lung cancer. Three rounds of nested PCR, following a modified ARM-PCR protocol, produced the TCRbeta library. MiXCR, applied by TCRdb to the multiplex PCR reads, yields one record per CDR3 protein. The data contain 90,000 or so distinct CDR3 sequences, more than 60% of them singletons. The template was RNA from unsorted bulk tissue. Sequencing was done on a sample of lung tumor tissue. The receptors were sampled from a man between 65 and 85 years old with non-small cell lung cancer.

A word on this clonotype: The CDR3 end shows no conserved phenylalanine or tryptophan, and so a read error is likely. It is unclear where the CDR3 begins or ends on the DNA, so no DNA is shown, and the CDR3 is as TCRdb lists it. The chain combines TRBV6-2 or TRBV6-3 with TRBJ2-3; TRBD2, the D gene given by the table, was not confirmed from the DNA. Germline lookup yields CDR1 MNHEY and CDR2 SVGEGT. The CDR3 has 16 amino acids, counting both end residues. The chain's CDR3 is CASRIRAAGAQDTQYL.

For this clonotype: This may stem from a read error, because a much larger clone lies one nucleotide away. The chain joins TRBV20-1 to TRBJ1-5, with unresolved D. V lost 4 bases, J lost 0 bases, and 13 bases lay in between. Germline V gene data show CDR1 as DFQATT and CDR2 as SNEGSKA (reference sequence). The CDR3 is 15 amino acids. CDR3 sequence: CSATPQGNSNQPQHF. CDR3 in DNA: TGCAGTGCTACTCCCCAAGGAAATAGCAATCAGCCCCAGCATTTT.

This clonotype was counted many times. The V gene is TRBV4-1, the J gene TRBJ1-5; D call uncertain. The CDR3 is 15 residues long. Germline V gene sequence: CDR1 MGHRA, CDR2 YSYEKL. V was trimmed by 1 base and J by 3 bases, leaving 10 bases between them. The CDR3 sequence is CASSQGSGDNQPQHF. The CDR3 nucleotides are TGCGCCAGCAGCCAAGGATCTGGTGACAATCAGCCCCAGCATTTT.

For this clonotype: The germline gene is not matched at one end of the junction; a read error may be the cause. The chain combines TRBV25-1 with TRBJ1-4; D gene uncertain. Germline lookup yields CDR1 MGHDK and CDR2 SYGVNS. CDR3 length equals 14 residues. The CDR3 reads CAGSSPTTNGKLFF. CDR3 in DNA: TGTGCCGGCAGCAGCCCAACAACTAATGGAAAACTGTTTTTT.

Remarks on this clonotype: One junction end does not reproduce the germline sequence, and a read error may be involved. This sequence joins TRBV20-1 and TRBJ2-2, with D tentatively TRBD2 (6 bases). The germline gives CDR1 DFQATT, CDR2 SNEGSKA (reference sequence). The CDR3 length is 15 residues. CDR3: CNASRTGGWPGELFF. CDR3 sequence (DNA): TGCAATGCTAGTAGGACCGGGGGTTGGCCCGGGGAGCTGTTTTTT.

The chain has TRBV9 and TRBJ2-3; a weak D match, TRBD2 (7 bases). Germline-derived CDR1 and CDR2 are SGDLS and YYNGEE. Trimming stripped 1 base from V and 4 bases from J, with 16 bases between. The CDR3 covers 16 residues. The CDR3 DNA reads TGTGCCAGCAGCGTATCGGGGGGCCGTCCCCCAGATACGCAGTATTTT. Its protein is CASSVSGGRPPDTQYF.

This clonotype showed up many times. This sequence joins TRBV6-6 and TRBJ1-5, with TRBD1 identical over 10 bases. V was clipped by 2 bases and J by 4 bases; unmatched bases: 2. Germline lookup yields CDR1 MNHNY and CDR2 SVGAGI (reference sequence). This CDR3 spans 15 amino acids. CDR3 coding DNA: TGTGCCAGCAGTTACGGACAGGGGGGAAATCAGCCCCAGCATTTT. Its protein product is CASSYGQGGNQPQHF.

The chain uses TRBV28 and TRBJ2-7; D call uncertain. Per the germline V gene, CDR1 is MDHEN and CDR2 is SYDVKM. CDR3 length: 13 amino acids. Trimming shortened V by 6 bases and J by 3 bases, and 12 bases separated the two germline ends. CDR3 in amino acids: CASSHPNFYEQYF. CDR3 sequence (DNA): TGTGCCAGCAGCCACCCGAACTTCTACGAGCAGTACTTC. The full variable domain, rest sourced from reference TRBV28 and TRBJ2-7, is DVKVTQSSRYLVKRTGEKVFLECVQDMDHENMFWYRQDPGLGLRLIYFSYDVKMKEKGDIPEGYSVSREKKERFSLILESASTNQTSMYLCASSHPNFYEQYFGPGTRLTVT.

About this clonotype: Because it lacks the conserved phenylalanine or tryptophan at the end, this CDR3 is likely a read error. The chain carries TRBV11-2 and TRBJ1-6; TRBD1 matches 7 bases. CDR1 and CDR2 (germline): SGHAT, FQNNGV. The CDR3 spans 14 residues. CDR3 residues: CTSTGADAHSPLHI. CDR3 DNA sequence: TGTACCAGCACAGGGGCCGACGCCCATTCACCCCTCCACATT.

This clonotype was detected ten times or more. V and J are TRBV5-6 and TRBJ2-6; possible D gene TRBD2, 7 bases. The CDR3 is 16 residues long. CDR1 is SGHDT, CDR2 YYEEEE, per germline. Trimming took 1 base from V and 4 from J, leaving 12 bases between them. Written as DNA, the CDR3 is TGTGCCAGCAGCTTGCTTCGGGGGGCCGGGGCCAACGTCCTGACTTTC. Translated, it gives CASSLLRGAGANVLTF. Based on the CDR3 plus reference TRBV5-6 and TRBJ2-6, the full variable domain is DAGVTQSPTHLIKTRGQQVTLRCSPKSGHDTVSWYQQALGQGPQFIFQYYEEEERQRGNFPDRFSGHQFPNYSSELNVNALLLGDSALYLCASSLLRGAGANVLTFGAGSRLTVL.

The sample holds many counts of this clonotype. The V and J genes are TRBV11-2 and TRBJ1-6; D may be TRBD1 (6 bases). CDR3 size: 16 residues. CDR1 and CDR2 from the germline V gene are SGHAT and FQNNGV. Trimming took 0 bases from V and 6 from J, leaving 12 bases between them. The CDR3 region is CASSLDRQASNSPLHF. The CDR3 DNA reads TGTGCCAGCAGCTTAGATCGACAGGCGTCTAATTCACCCCTCCACTTT.

Turning to this clonotype: A junction boundary mismatches the germline segment, possibly from a read error. V usage is TRBV5-1 and J usage is TRBJ2-5; a possible D gene is TRBD2 (6 bases). Germline V gene data show CDR1 as SGHRS and CDR2 as YFSETQ. CDR3 length equals 14 residues. This CDR3 is CASSSPGRGETKYF. The CDR3, as DNA: TGCGCCAGCAGCTCGCCCGGGAGAGGGGAGACCAAGTACTTC.

As regards this clonotype: The junction differs from germline at one of its ends, possibly a read error. The chain uses TRBV4-2 and TRBJ2-7; weak D call: TRBD1 (5 bases). Germline loops: CDR1 LGHNA, CDR2 YNFKEQ. The CDR3 totals 14 residues. The CDR3, as DNA: TGTGCCAGCAGCCCTAGACAGCGACAATACGAGCAATACTTC. It codes for CASSPRQRQYEQYF.

This clonotype is categorized as medium-sized. This chain uses TRBV11-3 with TRBJ2-5; TRBD1 matches at 8 bases. The junction had 7 bases not matched to a gene; V was cut back by 5 bases and J by 5 bases. Germline V lookup: CDR1 SGHNT, CDR2 YENEEA. The CDR3 length is 14 residues. The CDR3 sequence: CASSIRQGLETQYF. CDR3 DNA: TGTGCCAGCAGCATACGACAGGGGCTGGAGACCCAGTACTTC.

Concerning this clonotype itself: A much bigger clone sits one base away, suggesting this may be a read error. The CDR3 sequence: CGALTGINTEAFF. The CDR3 bases are TGCGGCGCCCTTACAGGGATCAACACTGAAGCTTTCTTT. The rearrangement uses TRBV29-1 and TRBJ1-1; D might be TRBD1 (6 bases). The CDR3 consists of 13 residues. The V gene's germline CDR1 is SQVTM and CDR2 ANQGSEA.

This clonotype was observed at least ten times. The chain has TRBV28 and TRBJ1-4; 9 positions agree with TRBD1. There are 16 residues in the CDR3. J gave up 4 bases and V 2 bases, and 5 bases lay outside the gene matches. CDR1 and CDR2 (germline): MDHEN, SYDVKM. This chain's CDR3 is CASSLLPGQGNEKLFF. CDR3 bases: TGTGCCAGCAGTTTACTGCCGGGACAGGGTAATGAAAAACTGTTTTTT.

This clonotype has at least ten counts. The genes are TRBV28 and TRBJ2-7; no definite D call. Trimming removed 4 bases at V and 10 bases at J, with 14 bases between. Per germline, CDR1 MDHEN and CDR2 SYDVKM. The CDR3 contains 12 residues. DNA for the CDR3: TGTGCCAGCAGTTATGGTGCTGGGCCCCAGTACTTC. Translating it yields CASSYGAGPQYF.

There are a few counts of this clonotype. The junction departs from the called germline gene at one end, perhaps through a read error. The chain couples TRBV6-1 to TRBJ2-7; TRBD1 aligns across 7 bases. Looked up from germline, CDR1 is MNHNS and CDR2 is SASEGT. The CDR3 loop spans 13 amino acids. CDR3 nucleotide sequence: TGTGCCAACAGTGAGGGACAGCTTACGCAGCAGTACTTC. This translates into CANSEGQLTQQYF.

This clonotype was counted ten times or more. This chain joins TRBV29-1 and TRBJ1-1; no definite D call. This CDR3 comprises 13 residues. V dropped 5 bases and J dropped 3 bases, with 13 bases sitting between them. Germline values: CDR1 SQVTM, CDR2 ANQGSEA. Written as DNA, the CDR3 is TGCAGCGTTAACAAGCTAGATTACACTGAAGCTTTCTTT. Translating it yields CSVNKLDYTEAFF.

This clonotype was counted between two and nine times. A single base separates this from a much larger clone, so it may be a read error. This chain joins TRBV12-3 or TRBV12-4 and TRBJ1-6; tentatively, D is TRBD1 (6 bases). This CDR3 comprises 15 residues. In nucleotides, the CDR3 is TGTGTCAGCAGTTTAAACAGGGCAACTAATTCACCCCTCCACTTT. Its protein product is CVSSLNRATNSPLHF.

Note on this clonotype: A much larger clonotype is one base distant, so this may be a read error. This chain uses TRBV5-4 with TRBJ2-7, with no clear D. Germline CDR1 is SGHNT and CDR2 is YYREEE (reference sequence). The CDR3 loop spans 15 amino acids. Here the CDR3 DNA reads TGTGCCAGCGGCTTGGACGCCTATACCGGCTACGAGCAGTACTTC. Its translation: CASGLDAYTGYEQYF.

This clonotype has at least ten counts. The chain is built from TRBV29-1 and TRBJ1-2; D is ambiguous. Germline CDR1 SQVTM, CDR2 ANQGSEA. This CDR3 has 13 amino acids. V was clipped by 3 bases and J by 0 bases, with 8 bases between them. In DNA form, the CDR3 reads TGCAGCGTTGATGGTCAGACTAACTATGGCTACACCTTC. Residues: CSVDGQTNYGYTF.

A remark on this clonotype: A read error may produce the germline difference seen at one junction end. V usage is TRBV11-2 and J usage is TRBJ2-5; 8 bases align to TRBD2. CDR3 length equals 15 residues. CDR1 and CDR2 from the germline V gene are SGHAT and FQNNGV. Written as DNA, the CDR3 is TGTGTCAGCAGCTTATCTGGACTAGCAAGAGAGACCCAGTACTTC. Amino acids: CVSSLSGLARETQYF.

On this clonotype: The junction departs from germline at one end; a sequencing error may be responsible. The CDR3 reads CVSSLLSNQPQHF. The CDR3 DNA reads as TGTGTCAGCAGCTTACTTAGCAATCAGCCCCAGCATTTT. The gene calls are TRBV5-5 and TRBJ1-5; D uncertain. Germline-derived CDR1 and CDR2 are SGHKS and YYEKEE (reference sequence). The CDR3 covers 13 residues.

Concerning this clonotype itself: This sequence may be a read error, since a much larger clone differs from it by one base. This chain uses TRBV29-1 with TRBJ2-5; D gene ambiguous. CDR1 and CDR2 from the germline V gene are SQVTM and ANQGSEA. V shed 8 bases and J shed 5 bases, with 24 bases lying between them. The CDR3 consists of 15 residues. The CDR3, as DNA: TGCAGCCCGCAGTTTTTTGCAGTCGATGCGGAGACCCAGTACTTC. It specifies CSPQFFAVDAETQYF. Full variable domain (outside the CDR3, taken from reference TRBV29-1 and TRBJ2-5): SAVISQKPSRDICQRGTSLTIQCQVDSQVTMMFWYRQQPGQSLTLIATANQGSEATYESGFVIDKFPISRPNLTFSTLTVSNMSPEDSSIYLCSPQFFAVDAETQYFGPGTRLLVL.